Below, 29 T cell receptor beta chains from the same sample are listed, as sequenced in a study of shared clonotypes between healthy human individuals. Repertoires were generated with immunoSEQ multiplex PCR, while TCRdb's copy carries only in-frame clones and drops some. Of about 2.1 million clones listed, around 93% are singletons. Naive CD8 isolation took CD45RO-negative cells positively selected for CCR7 and excluded terminally differentiated effector memory CD45RA+ cells. Sequencing was performed on naive CD8+ T cells from PBMCs. The receptors were sampled from a man younger than 35 in good health. Some clones in this sample may be carry-over from other donors' samples.

The chain recombines TRBV6-1 with TRBJ2-7; TRBD2 matches 7 bases. Germline lookup yields CDR1 MNHNS and CDR2 SASEGT. V was clipped by 4 bases and J by 3 bases; unmatched bases: 6. The CDR3 is 14 residues long. CDR3 in amino acids: CASSAYSGGYEQYF. CDR3 in DNA: TGTGCCAGCAGTGCATACTCGGGGGGCTACGAGCAGTACTTC.

V is TRBV19 and J is TRBJ2-1, with 9 bases that match TRBD2. The germline V gene encodes CDR1 LNHDA and CDR2 SQIVND (reference sequence). There are 15 residues in the CDR3. J lost 7 bases, V lost 3 bases, and 7 bases had no gene match. The CDR3 nucleotides are TGTGCCAGTAGTATGGCAGCGGGAGGATTGAATGAGCAGTTCTTC. This gives the protein CASSMAAGGLNEQFF.

With regard to this clone: A single base separates this from a much larger clone, so it may be a read error. The chain employs TRBV7-3 and TRBJ2-7; D call uncertain. In germline, CDR1 is SGHTA, CDR2 FQGTGA. The CDR3 sequence is 12 residues long. The germline V and J ends were trimmed by 2 bases and 1 base, with 3 bases remaining between them. The CDR3 DNA follows: TGTGCCAGCAGCTTAGGGTCCTACGAGCAGTACTTC. This translates into CASSLGSYEQYF.

The V gene is TRBV2, the J gene TRBJ2-5; D perhaps matches TRBD1 (6 bases). Trimming removed 6 bases from V and 2 bases from J, with 16 bases in between. This CDR3 region has 15 residues. CDR1 and CDR2 from the germline V gene are SNHLY and FYNNEI. CDR3 region: CASRELADSQETQYF. CDR3 nucleotides: TGTGCCAGCAGGGAGCTCGCGGACAGTCAAGAGACCCAGTACTTC. The full variable domain, completed using reference TRBV2 and TRBJ2-5, is EPEVTQTPSHQVTQMGQEVILRCVPISNHLYFYWYRQILGQKVEFLVSFYNNEISEKSEIFDDQFSVERPDGSNFTLKIRSTKLEDSAMYFCASRELADSQETQYFGPGTRLLVL.

Note on this clone: The same CDR3 also results from other DNA sequences found in this sample. This sequence joins TRBV20-1 and TRBJ1-2; D ambiguous. The germline V gene encodes CDR1 DFQATT and CDR2 SNEGSKA (reference sequence). The V and J ends lost 3 bases and 4 bases respectively, with 6 bases between them. The CDR3 is 11 residues long. The CDR3 nucleotides are TGCAGTGCTAGGTCCGGCTATGGCTACACCTTC. It codes for CSARSGYGYTF.

This clone is a singleton in its sample. The chain carries TRBV9 and TRBJ1-3, with D tentatively TRBD1 (5 bases). This CDR3 spans 15 amino acids. The V end lost 3 bases, the J end lost 0 bases, and 10 bases lay between the germline ends. Germline assignment: CDR1 SGDLS and CDR2 YYNGEE. CDR3 sequence (DNA): TGTGCCAGCAGCGGCGACGGGGGCTCTGGAAACACCATATATTTT. Amino acid sequence: CASSGDGGSGNTIYF.

This clone is a singleton in its sample. This sequence joins TRBV6-1 and TRBJ2-5, with D possibly being TRBD2 (7 bases). The CDR3 is 14 amino acids. V shed 3 bases and J shed 7 bases, with 15 bases lying between them. The germline V gene has CDR1 MNHNS and CDR2 SASEGT. DNA of the CDR3: TGTGCCAGCAGTGAGGACCTAAGGGGGGGGACCCAGTACTTC. It codes for CASSEDLRGGTQYF.

With respect to this clone: The identical CDR3 is also encoded by other nucleotide sequences in the sample. J is TRBJ1-5 and V is TRBV27; D possibly corresponds to TRBD1 (5 bases). Trimming removed 0 bases from V and 5 bases from J, with 8 bases in between. CDR1 is MNHEY and CDR2 is SMNVEV in the germline V gene (reference sequence). This CDR3 spans 14 amino acids. For the CDR3, the DNA is TGTGCCAGCAGTTTATCAGGGGCACATCAGCCCCAGCATTTT. Its translation: CASSLSGAHQPQHF.

About this clone: The sample holds other DNA sequences that translate to the same CDR3. The V and J genes are TRBV6-5 and TRBJ2-7, with D possibly called TRBD1 or TRBD2 (5 bases each). CDR1 is MNHEY and CDR2 is SVGAGI in the germline V gene. Trimming removed 0 bases at V and 2 bases at J, with 14 bases between. The CDR3 has 16 residues. CDR3 residues: CASSYSTGTRAYEQYF. In nucleotides, the CDR3 is TGTGCCAGCAGTTACTCGACCGGGACCCGTGCCTACGAGCAGTACTTC.

Comments on this clone: The same CDR3 also results from other DNA sequences found in this sample. J is TRBJ1-5 and V is TRBV28; 9 bases line up with TRBD1. The germline V gene encodes CDR1 MDHEN and CDR2 SYDVKM. V dropped 6 bases and J dropped 4; count of bases not matched to a gene: 1. The CDR3 loop spans 13 amino acids. DNA of the CDR3: TGTGCCAGCAGAGGGACAGGGAATCAGCCCCAGCATTTT. Translation gives CASRGTGNQPQHF.

V usage is TRBV27 and J usage is TRBJ2-2; 10 positions match TRBD2. The CDR3 is 16 amino acids. J gave up 3 bases and V 3 bases, and 4 bases lay outside the gene matches. Germline V gene sequence: CDR1 MNHEY, CDR2 SMNVEV (reference sequence). CDR3 DNA sequence: TGTGCCAGCAGTTTGTCAGCGGGAGGGTACACCGGGGAGCTGTTTTTT. This sequence encodes CASSLSAGGYTGELFF.

The chain is built from TRBV19 and TRBJ1-4; D not certain. In germline, CDR1 is LNHDA, CDR2 SQIVND (reference sequence). The V and J ends lost 3 bases and 1 base respectively, with 9 bases between them. The CDR3 sequence is 15 residues long. CDR3 in DNA: TGTGCCAGTAGTATCATGGCGGAAACTAATGAAAAACTGTTTTTT. Translation: CASSIMAETNEKLFF.

The chain uses TRBV4-1 and TRBJ2-5, with D maybe TRBD2 (5 bases). Trimming stripped 2 bases from V and 1 base from J, with 8 bases between. CDR3 length equals 14 residues. Per germline, CDR1 MGHRA and CDR2 YSYEKL. The CDR3 loop is CASSQRGSQETQYF. The CDR3, as DNA: TGCGCCAGCAGCCAACGAGGGTCCCAAGAGACCCAGTACTTC.

The chain couples TRBV18 to TRBJ2-2; 10 nucleotides match TRBD2. Germline loops: CDR1 KGHSH, CDR2 LQKENI. The CDR3 consists of 18 residues. After removal of 0 bases from V and 6 bases from J, the junction contained 10 bases not matched to a gene. CDR3 coding DNA: TGTGCCAGCTCACCACCGCGACTAGCGGGCTTATCCCCCGGGGAGCTGTTTTTT. Protein: CASSPPRLAGLSPGELFF.

The V gene is TRBV19, the J gene TRBJ2-7; D unresolved. The ends were cut back, 0 bases at V and 7 bases at J, with 7 bases in the middle. Germline V gene sequence: CDR1 LNHDA, CDR2 SQIVND (reference sequence). There are 12 residues in the CDR3. The CDR3 nucleotides read TGTGCCAGTAGTATAGACGGGTGGGAGCAGTACTTC. Protein sequence: CASSIDGWEQYF. The full variable domain, completed using reference TRBV19 and TRBJ2-7, is DGGITQSPKYLFRKEGQNVTLSCEQNLNHDAMYWYRQDPGQGLRLIYYSQIVNDFQKGDIAEGYSVSREKKESFPLTVTSAQKNPTAFYLCASSIDGWEQYFGPGTRLTVT.

Details on this clone: Other DNA sequences in this specimen translate into the identical CDR3. J is TRBJ2-7 and V is TRBV9; 10 bases line up with TRBD2. The germline V gene has CDR1 SGDLS and CDR2 YYNGEE. The junction had 1 base not matched to a gene; V was cut back by 0 bases and J by 4 bases. The CDR3 loop spans 14 amino acids. CDR3 sequence: CASSVGTSGYEQYF. The CDR3, as DNA: TGTGCCAGCAGCGTAGGGACTAGCGGATACGAGCAGTACTTC.

This clone appeared a single time. The V call is TRBV27, the J call TRBJ2-3; the D is unclear. CDR1 is MNHEY and CDR2 is SMNVEV in the germline V gene (reference sequence). Trimming removed 2 bases from V and 0 bases from J, with 12 bases in between. This CDR3 has 16 residues. The CDR3 is CASSLMISLSTDTQYF. CDR3 bases: TGTGCCAGCAGTTTAATGATTTCCCTCAGCACAGATACGCAGTATTTT.

This sequence joins TRBV28 and TRBJ1-5; D not resolved. Between the trimmed V and J ends, which lost 3 bases and 4 bases, there was a span of 10 bases. The germline CDR1 and CDR2 sequences are MDHEN and SYDVKM. The CDR3 contains 14 residues. CDR3 coding DNA: TGTGCCAGCAGTTTTGCTGGCAGGAATCAGCCCCAGCATTTT. This translates into CASSFAGRNQPQHF.

For this clone: Other DNA sequences in the sample encode the same CDR3. The chain is built from TRBV27 and TRBJ1-1; no reliable D call. V was pared by 3 bases and J by 5 bases, with 13 bases between. Germline assignment: CDR1 MNHEY and CDR2 SMNVEV (reference sequence). This CDR3 comprises 14 residues. CDR3 coding DNA: TGTGCCAGCAGTTTTTCAGGCGCGGGGACTGAAGCTTTCTTT. Protein: CASSFSGAGTEAFF.

The chain recombines TRBV28 with TRBJ1-1, with D possibly TRBD1 on 6 matching bases. V was shortened by 5 bases and J by 0 bases, with 19 bases between the two germline ends. Germline lookup yields CDR1 MDHEN and CDR2 SYDVKM. The CDR3 has 17 residues. Here the CDR3 DNA reads TGTGCCAGCAGTCCCAGGTCGATACAGGGAATGAACACTGAAGCTTTCTTT. Translated: CASSPRSIQGMNTEAFF. Supplemented by reference TRBV28 and TRBJ1-1, the full variable domain reads DVKVTQSSRYLVKRTGEKVFLECVQDMDHENMFWYRQDPGLGLRLIYFSYDVKMKEKGDIPEGYSVSREKKERFSLILESASTNQTSMYLCASSPRSIQGMNTEAFFGQGTRLTVV.

The rearrangement links TRBV10-2 to TRBJ2-7; 10 positions agree with TRBD2. Germline CDR1 and CDR2: WSHSY and SAAADI. V lost 8 bases to trimming and J lost 7 bases; unmatched junction nucleotides: 23. This CDR3 has 18 amino acids. CDR3 in amino acids: CASDPWGEREGPPGEQYF. The DNA for the CDR3 is TGCGCCAGCGATCCCTGGGGCGAGCGGGAGGGCCCCCCCGGGGAGCAGTACTTC.

The chain carries TRBV27 and TRBJ1-5, with a weak D call TRBD1 (6 bases). The CDR3 has 19 amino acids. The V end lost 1 base, the J end lost 4 bases, and 23 bases lay between the germline ends. Germline CDR1 reads MNHEY; CDR2 reads SMNVEV (reference sequence). CDR3: CASSLLGPTPRTANQPQHF. As DNA, the CDR3 is TGTGCCAGCAGTTTATTAGGTCCAACACCAAGGACAGCAAATCAGCCCCAGCATTTT.

V usage is TRBV28 and J usage is TRBJ1-1, with D possibly matching TRBD1 (5 bases). Trimming pared 4 bases from V and 3 bases from J, leaving 12 bases between. The germline CDR1 and CDR2 sequences are MDHEN and SYDVKM. This CDR3 spans 14 amino acids. In DNA, the CDR3 is TGTGCCAGCAGTTACAGGTGGGGGTACACTGAAGCTTTCTTT. Residues: CASSYRWGYTEAFF.

This chain links TRBV2 with TRBJ1-2, with D possibly being TRBD1 (5 bases). Trimming took 0 bases from V and 3 from J, leaving 14 bases between them. In germline, CDR1 is SNHLY, CDR2 FYNNEI. The length of the CDR3 is 16 residues. CDR3 sequence reads: CASSEAAGGGYYGYTF. CDR3 nucleotides: TGTGCCAGCAGTGAAGCGGCGGGTGGGGGATACTATGGCTACACCTTC.

The rearrangement links TRBV27 to TRBJ2-7; the match to TRBD2 covers 13 bases. The ends lost 3 bases at V and 3 bases at J; junction bases unmatched: 8. The CDR3 has 17 amino acids. Germline V lookup: CDR1 MNHEY, CDR2 SMNVEV (reference sequence). The CDR3 nucleotides read TGTGCCAGCAGTTTTCAACTAGCGGGAGGGCCTGGCTACGAGCAGTACTTC. It translates to CASSFQLAGGPGYEQYF.

This rearrangement joins TRBV5-1 to TRBJ1-1; D gene ambiguous. Germline assignment: CDR1 SGHRS and CDR2 YFSETQ. Trimming removed 5 bases from V and 7 bases from J, with 9 bases in between. CDR3 size: 11 residues. This chain's CDR3 is CASRLAGEAFF. Here the CDR3 DNA reads TGCGCCAGCAGGCTCGCCGGTGAAGCTTTCTTT.

The chain is built from TRBV11-2 and TRBJ2-7, with D possibly TRBD1 on 6 matching bases. V lost 4 bases and J lost 4, with 20 bases in between. The CDR3 has 16 residues. Germline lookup yields CDR1 SGHAT and CDR2 FQNNGV. Here the CDR3 reads CASSSRQGIRSYEQYF. The CDR3 DNA follows: TGTGCCAGCAGCTCCCGTCAGGGGATCCGTTCTTACGAGCAGTACTTC.

This clone occurred a few times. The gene calls are TRBV11-1 and TRBJ1-5; D possibly corresponds to TRBD1 (6 bases). CDR1 is SGHAT, CDR2 FQDESV, per germline (reference sequence). V was cut by 5 bases and J by 3 bases, with 8 bases left in between. This CDR3 is 13 amino acids long. CDR3 sequence: CASSPGVNQPQHF. CDR3 bases: TGTGCCAGCAGCCCAGGGGTCAATCAGCCCCAGCATTTT.

The chain recombines TRBV27 with TRBJ1-2; D is uncertain. Per germline, CDR1 MNHEY and CDR2 SMNVEV (reference sequence). CDR3 length equals 13 residues. V lost 3 bases to trimming and J lost 4 bases, with 9 bases between them. The CDR3 is CASSFAQAYGYTF. The CDR3 DNA reads TGTGCCAGCAGTTTTGCGCAGGCCTATGGCTACACCTTC.